Below, 22 T cell receptor beta chains from the same sample are listed, as sequenced in a study of beta chain features in type 1 diabetes. Study conclusions and caveats: Shorter TCRB CDR3s, moderately but significantly so, were found in Type 1 diabetes patients in all four CD4+ subsets.

Their cognate antigens are unknown. cDNA synthesis used the whole RNA isolate, giving expressed TCRB sequences. Some clones are missing from TCRdb's copy, which holds only in-frame ones; the method was immunoSEQ multiplex PCR. The table has around 100,000 clones, under 30% seen once. The sequenced sample was central memory CD4+ T cells from blood. Receptors originate from a woman between 18 and 29 years old with type 1 diabetes.

The J gene is TRBJ2-3, the V gene TRBV2; D is perhaps TRBD2 (6 bases). The CDR3 spans 14 residues. Per the germline V gene, CDR1 is SNHLY and CDR2 is FYNNEI. V was cut by 6 bases and J by 1 base, with 11 bases left in between. In DNA form, the CDR3 reads TGTGCCAGCAGGGGGGACTCTGGCACAGATACGCAGTATTTT. This sequence encodes CASRGDSGTDTQYF.

This clone was counted only a few times. The chain couples TRBV19 to TRBJ2-7; D perhaps matches TRBD1 (6 bases). In germline, CDR1 is LNHDA, CDR2 SQIVND (reference sequence). Trimming left V 8 bases short and J 6 bases short, with 17 bases between. This CDR3 region has 13 residues. DNA of the CDR3: TGTGCCAGTGGTGCGGACAGATCCCCCGAGCAGTACTTC. Protein: CASGADRSPEQYF. The entire variable domain, with the rest obtained from reference TRBV19 and TRBJ2-7, is as follows: DGGITQSPKYLFRKEGQNVTLSCEQNLNHDAMYWYRQDPGQGLRLIYYSQIVNDFQKGDIAEGYSVSREKKESFPLTVTSAQKNPTAFYLCASGADRSPEQYFGPGTRLTVT.

The rearrangement links TRBV7-2 to TRBJ1-1; D is uncertain. CDR1 and CDR2 (germline): SGHTA, FQGNSA. V gave up 2 bases and J gave up 4 bases, with 11 bases separating them. The CDR3 is 14 residues long. The CDR3 nucleotides read TGTGCCAGCAGCTTAAGGTCGGGTACCACTGAAGCTTTCTTT. Protein sequence: CASSLRSGTTEAFF.

J is TRBJ2-3 and V is TRBV11-2; D may be TRBD2 (6 bases). This CDR3 contains 16 residues. The germline CDR1 and CDR2 sequences are SGHAT and FQNNGV. The V end was cut by 1 base, the J end by 6 bases, with 17 bases between. The CDR3 nucleotides are TGTGCCAGCAGCTTAGCCCGGGACCCAAGCGGGGATACGCAGTATTTT. Translation gives CASSLARDPSGDTQYF.

The chain links TRBV28 to TRBJ2-2, with 8 positions matching TRBD1. Trimming at V came to 6 bases and at J to 1 base, leaving 4 bases not matched to a gene. The CDR3 has 15 residues. CDR1 is MDHEN, CDR2 SYDVKM, per germline. The CDR3 is CASRSGTGNTGELFF. DNA of the CDR3: TGTGCCAGCAGGTCAGGGACAGGGAACACCGGGGAGCTGTTTTTT.

This clone showed up just a few times. This chain connects TRBV5-6 to TRBJ2-2; 8 nucleotides line up with TRBD1. Germline V gene lookup returns CDR1 SGHDT and CDR2 YYEEEE. Unmatched junction bases numbered 4, after V lost 4 bases and J lost 5 bases. The length of the CDR3 is 14 residues. The CDR3 DNA sequence: TGTGCCAGCAGCACAGGGGGGAGGACCGGGGAGCTGTTTTTT. As protein: CASSTGGRTGELFF. The complete variable domain, with remaining parts taken from reference TRBV5-6 and TRBJ2-2, reads DAGVTQSPTHLIKTRGQQVTLRCSPKSGHDTVSWYQQALGQGPQFIFQYYEEEERQRGNFPDRFSGHQFPNYSSELNVNALLLGDSALYLCASSTGGRTGELFFGEGSRLTVL.

This chain connects TRBV11-3 to TRBJ2-1; TRBD2 might be the D (6 bases). V lost 4 bases and J lost 10, with 8 bases in between. Germline V gene lookup returns CDR1 SGHNT and CDR2 YENEEA. This CDR3 has 11 residues. CDR3 region: CASSSGLEQFF. CDR3 coding DNA: TGTGCCAGCAGCTCGGGACTCGAGCAGTTCTTC.

This clone was detected a few times. Other nucleotide sequences in the sample specify the same CDR3. The chain employs TRBV10-1 and TRBJ2-1; tentative D call: TRBD2 (5 bases). The CDR3 contains 15 residues. In germline, CDR1 is WNHNN, CDR2 SYGVQD (reference sequence). Trimming took 6 bases from V and 0 from J, leaving 12 bases between them. CDR3 DNA: TGCGCCAGCAGCGGAGGTTCGAGCTCCTACAATGAGCAGTTCTTC. This codes for CASSGGSSSYNEQFF.

This clone was picked up one time. The chain couples TRBV6-1 to TRBJ2-2, with a possible D match to TRBD2 (7 bases). The CDR3 totals 14 residues. V was shortened by 6 bases and J by 5 bases, with 13 bases between the two germline ends. In germline, CDR1 is MNHNS, CDR2 SASEGT. The CDR3 coding sequence is TGTGCCAGCAGAGGGAGGGGGACTACCGGGGAGCTGTTTTTT. The encoded protein is CASRGRGTTGELFF.

The rearrangement joins TRBV28 to TRBJ1-4, with 9 bases matching TRBD1. V dropped 5 bases and J dropped 8; count of bases not matched to a gene: 9. The V gene's germline CDR1 is MDHEN and CDR2 SYDVKM. The length of the CDR3 is 15 residues. Here the CDR3 reads CASSPQGQGSEKLFF. The CDR3 coding sequence is TGTGCCAGCAGTCCCCAGGGACAGGGTAGCGAAAAACTGTTTTTT. Complete variable domain (other parts from reference TRBV28 and TRBJ1-4): DVKVTQSSRYLVKRTGEKVFLECVQDMDHENMFWYRQDPGLGLRLIYFSYDVKMKEKGDIPEGYSVSREKKERFSLILESASTNQTSMYLCASSPQGQGSEKLFFGSGTQLSVL.

This clone showed up just a few times. This chain links TRBV30 with TRBJ2-5; no clear D gene. In germline, CDR1 is GTSNPN, CDR2 SVGIG (reference sequence). This CDR3 has 11 amino acids. V lost 0 bases and J lost 5, with 4 bases in between. CDR3 DNA: TGTGCCTGGAGTGTCGAGGAGACCCAGTACTTC. Protein sequence: CAWSVEETQYF.

In this sample, this clone turned up a few times. V gene TRBV28 combines with J gene TRBJ1-2; D gene uncertain. The CDR3 contains 10 residues. Between the trimmed V and J ends, which lost 9 bases and 5 bases, there was a span of 7 bases. CDR1 is MDHEN, CDR2 SYDVKM, per germline. CDR3: CASGRYGYTF. CDR3 DNA sequence: TGTGCCAGTGGCAGATATGGCTACACCTTC.

This clone has only a few counts. This chain connects TRBV6-1 to TRBJ2-1; 8 bases are a match to TRBD1. CDR3 length equals 13 residues. Trimming removed 7 bases from V and 5 bases from J; junction bases left unmatched: 4. Germline assignment: CDR1 MNHNS and CDR2 SASEGT. CDR3 protein: CASKRDRNNEQFF. The DNA for the CDR3 is TGTGCCAGCAAGAGGGACAGGAACAATGAGCAGTTCTTC.

This clone was seen a few times. V is TRBV4-2 and J is TRBJ1-2; 7 positions agree with TRBD1. CDR1 LGHNA and CDR2 YNFKEQ come from the germline V gene. The CDR3 totals 16 residues. Trimming took 0 bases from V and 3 from J; bases not matched to a gene: 7. The CDR3 sequence is CASSQDFGDRDYGYTF. The CDR3, as DNA: TGTGCCAGCAGCCAAGATTTCGGAGACAGGGACTATGGCTACACCTTC.

This rearrangement joins TRBV5-1 to TRBJ2-3, with D possibly matching TRBD2 (6 bases). Germline V gives CDR1 SGHRS, CDR2 YFSETQ. The V end lost 0 bases, the J end lost 0 bases, and 8 bases lay between the germline ends. This CDR3 comprises 15 residues. The CDR3 nucleotides read TGCGCCAGCAGCTTGGGTGGGGGGAGCACAGATACGCAGTATTTT. Its translation: CASSLGGGSTDTQYF.

This clone was counted a few times. This sequence joins TRBV5-1 and TRBJ2-7, with 7 positions matching TRBD1. V gave up 1 base and J gave up 0 bases; unmatched junction bases: 4. The CDR3 extends over 15 amino acids. Germline V gene sequence: CDR1 SGHRS, CDR2 YFSETQ. CDR3 nucleotides: TGCGCCAGCAGCTTGAGGGGGCTGGGCTCCTACGAGCAGTACTTC. Protein product: CASSLRGLGSYEQYF.

The sample holds a few counts of this clone. The chain has TRBV27 and TRBJ1-3; D call uncertain. Germline V lookup: CDR1 MNHEY, CDR2 SMNVEV (reference sequence). V lost 4 bases and J lost 3, with 10 bases in between. This CDR3 is built from 14 residues. CDR3 DNA: TGTGCCAGCAGTTCTCTCACAAGTGGAAACACCATATATTTT. It encodes CASSSLTSGNTIYF.

In this sample, this clone turned up a few times. V usage is TRBV5-5 and J usage is TRBJ2-5; perhaps TRBD2 as D (5 bases). With 7 bases removed from V and 4 bases from J, the gap between germline ends came to 14 bases. CDR3 size: 13 residues. Germline-derived CDR1 and CDR2 are SGHKS and YYEKEE (reference sequence). The CDR3, as DNA: TGTGCCAGCTGCCTGTCGGGATTAGAGACCCAGTACTTC. This translates into CASCLSGLETQYF.

V and J are TRBV30 and TRBJ2-7; TRBD2 might be the D (5 bases). The germline gives CDR1 GTSNPN, CDR2 SVGIG (reference sequence). The CDR3 has 13 amino acids. The V end lost 0 bases, the J end lost 3 bases, and 9 bases lay between the germline ends. The CDR3 bases are TGTGCCTGGAGTGTACAAAGCGGCTACGAGCAGTACGTC. It yields the protein CAWSVQSGYEQYV.

V and J are TRBV14 and TRBJ2-5, with unresolved D. The CDR3 is 15 amino acids. Germline CDR1 reads SGHDN; CDR2 reads FVKESK. V dropped 0 bases and J dropped 5 bases, with 13 bases sitting between them. This CDR3 reads CASSQDAVIRETQYF. The CDR3 region has the DNA TGTGCCAGCAGCCAAGATGCGGTGATTAGGGAGACCCAGTACTTC.

The V and J genes are TRBV7-2 and TRBJ1-5, with 7 nucleotides matching TRBD1. From germline, CDR1 is SGHTA and CDR2 FQGNSA. The length of the CDR3 is 15 residues. V lost 5 bases and J lost 5; bases outside the gene matches: 9. CDR3 sequence reads: CASSSGQVLDQPQHF. Here the CDR3 DNA reads TGTGCCAGCAGCAGTGGACAGGTTTTGGATCAGCCCCAGCATTTT.

The rearrangement uses TRBV4-3 and TRBJ1-5, with D possibly matching TRBD1 (5 bases). The CDR3 has 15 residues. Germline values: CDR1 LGHNA, CDR2 YSLEER. V lost 1 base to trimming and J lost 7 bases, with 14 bases between them. CDR3 sequence (DNA): TGCGCCAGCAGCCAAGGATGGAGGGGCGGACAGCCCCAGCATTTT. This translates into CASSQGWRGGQPQHF.